The rows below give T cell receptor beta chains drawn from one sample of a study of blood T cell repertoires in COVID-19. The data were produced by immunoSEQ multiplex PCR, yet TCRdb's version contains in-frame clones alone and is incomplete. The sample records roughly 120,000 clones, less than 90% being singletons. Input material: peripheral blood. The receptors derive from a man between 65 and 85 years old with acute or convalescent COVID-19. The CDR3 runs from the conserved cysteine through the conserved F or W. The order of the fields is J gene, clone size, V gene, D gene, CDR3 DNA, CDR3 protein. D genes are given only for firm matches. A row's size may be missing; if present it is once, few, many or a size class.

>TRBJ1-5|NA|TRBV18|NA
TGTGCCAGCTCGGGGGGAGGCAATCAGCCCCAGCATTTT
CASSGGGNQPQHF
>TRBJ2-5|NA|TRBV7-6|TRBD2
TGTGCCAGCAGCGGAGGACTAGCGGGGGGGCTGGAGACCCAGTACTTC
CASSGGLAGGLETQYF
>TRBJ2-1|NA|TRBV5-1|TRBD2
TGCGCCAGCAGCTCGACTAGCGGGGGGGCCGCGGGTGAGCAGTTCTTC
CASSSTSGGAAGEQFF
>TRBJ2-7|NA|TRBV19|TRBD2
TGTGCCAGTAGTATAGTAGGCGGGGGTTTATACGAGCAGTACTTC
CASSIVGGGLYEQYF
>TRBJ1-2|NA|TRBV5-3|NA
TGTGCCAGAAGCTTGGACCCCCCAGGGAAAAACTATGGCTACACCTTC
CARSLDPPGKNYGYTF
>TRBJ2-3|NA|TRBV10-3|TRBD2
TGTGCCATTAAGACTAGCGGCACAGATACGCAGTATTTT
CAIKTSGTDTQYF
>TRBJ2-5|NA|TRBV10-3|NA
TGTGCCATCAGTGAGTCGTGGTCAGGGTTGGAGACCCAGTACTTC
CAISESWSGLETQYF
>TRBJ1-2|NA|TRBV12-3/TRBV12-4|NA
TGTGCCAGCAGTCGACAGTCTGGCTACACCTTC
CASSRQSGYTF
>TRBJ1-2|NA|TRBV5-4|NA
TGTGCCAGCAGCTCGGAAACAGGGTTCGCCTTCTATGGCTACACCTTC
CASSSETGFAFYGYTF
>TRBJ1-5|NA|TRBV2|TRBD1
TGTGCCAGCAGGGAGACAGGGGATCAGCCCCAGCATTTT
CASRETGDQPQHF
>TRBJ2-1|NA|TRBV6-1|TRBD1
TGTGCCAGCAGTGAAGTGGGGTCAGGGGGCTTTAATGAGCAGTTCTTC
CASSEVGSGGFNEQFF
>TRBJ2-5|NA|TRBV7-2|NA
TGTGCCAGCAGCTTAAGGGGACATATACAAGAGACCCAGTACTTC
CASSLRGHIQETQYF
>TRBJ2-5|NA|TRBV2|NA
TGTGCCAGCACCCCCGGCCCCGGGGCCCAGTACTTC
CASTPGPGAQYF
>TRBJ2-3|NA|TRBV24-1|TRBD2
TGTGCCACCAGTGCTCTTCGGGCGGGGGGCACAGATACGCAGTATTTT
CATSALRAGGTDTQYF
>TRBJ1-1|NA|TRBV19|NA
TGTGCCAGTGTGTCTATAAGGGAGGGTGCTATGAACACTGAAGCTTTCTTT
CASVSIREGAMNTEAFF
>TRBJ2-7|few|TRBV9|NA
TGTGCCAGCAGCGTAGCGTCAGGCTCCTACGAGCAGTACTTC
CASSVASGSYEQYF
>TRBJ2-5|NA|TRBV29-1|TRBD1
TGCAGCGTTGGTGGGACAGGGGGCGAGACCCAGTACTTC
CSVGGTGGETQYF
>TRBJ2-1|NA|TRBV5-1|TRBD2
TGCGCCAGCAGCTTGACTAGCGGGGGGTCGTCCTACAATGAGCAGTTCTTC
CASSLTSGGSSYNEQFF
>TRBJ2-3|NA|TRBV10-1|TRBD2
TGCGCCAGCAGTCCTACGGGTGGTAGCGGGGTCGCAGATACGCAGTATTTT
CASSPTGGSGVADTQYF
>TRBJ2-2|NA|TRBV21-1|NA
TGTGCCAGCAGCAAACTCGGACAGGGGAACACCGGGGAGCTGTTTTTT
CASSKLGQGNTGELFF
>TRBJ2-1|NA|TRBV18|NA
TGTGCCAGCTCACCGGAGGTTTCCTACAATGAGCAGTTCTTC
CASSPEVSYNEQFF
>TRBJ1-1|NA|TRBV5-1|TRBD1
TGCGCCAGCAGCCAATCGACAGGGGGCTCACTTGCTTTCTTT
CASSQSTGGSLAFF
>TRBJ2-1|few|TRBV11-2|TRBD1
TGTGCCAGCAGCCGACAGGGGTCGAATGAGCAGTTCTTC
CASSRQGSNEQFF
>TRBJ1-1|few|TRBV24-1|NA
TGTGCCACCCGGGCGGGGCTGGCCTTCGTGAACACTGAAGCTTTCTTT
CATRAGLAFVNTEAFF
>TRBJ1-4|NA|TRBV7-2|TRBD1
TGTGCCAGCAGGGACGGGACAGCAACTAATGAAAAACTGTTTTTT
CASRDGTATNEKLFF
>TRBJ2-1|NA|TRBV6-6|TRBD1
TGTGCCAGCAGTTTACAGGGGCAGCCCTACAATGAGCAGTTCTTC
CASSLQGQPYNEQFF
>TRBJ2-7|NA|TRBV7-8|TRBD1
TGTGCCAGCAGCTTAGAGTACCGGGACAGGGATGTGCAGTACTTC
CASSLEYRDRDVQYF
>TRBJ2-4|NA|TRBV5-4|NA
TGTGCCAGCAGCCAGCCGGAGCGAAGCATTCAGTACTTC
CASSQPERSIQYF
>TRBJ1-3|NA|TRBV6-5|NA
TGTGCCAGCAGTTTAACAAGGGGCGAGACTGGAAACACCATATATTTT
CASSLTRGETGNTIYF
>TRBJ2-5|NA|TRBV4-1|TRBD2
TGCGCCAGCAGCCAAATGCGGGGGGGGGCCGGCGAGACCCAGTACTTC
CASSQMRGGAGETQYF
>TRBJ2-2|NA|TRBV9|NA
TGTGCCAGCAGCGTTTCCCAGGGGGGCACCGGGGAGCTGTTTTTT
CASSVSQGGTGELFF
>TRBJ2-3|NA|TRBV7-2|NA
TGTGCCAGCAGCTTACTACGGTGGACTAGCACAGATACGCAGTATTTT
CASSLLRWTSTDTQYF
>TRBJ1-1|NA|TRBV18|TRBD1
TGTGCCAGCTCAGACGGGACAGGGTTTAGCACTGAAGCTTTCTTT
CASSDGTGFSTEAFF
>TRBJ1-2|NA|TRBV5-4|TRBD1
TGTGCCAGCAGCTCTTCCCGACAGGGGATCAATGGCTACACCTTC
CASSSSRQGINGYTF
>TRBJ1-2|NA|TRBV27|TRBD1
TGTGCCAGCAGTAAAGGGGGCGCGGGGAACTATGGCTACACCTTC
CASSKGGAGNYGYTF
>TRBJ2-3|NA|TRBV19|TRBD2
TGTGCCAGTAGTGCCCTAGCGGGGGGGTCCTCAGATACGCAGTATTTT
CASSALAGGSSDTQYF
>TRBJ1-2|NA|TRBV2|TRBD1
TGTGCCAGCAGTGCAAGACAGGGGGCAAATGGCTACACCTTC
CASSARQGANGYTF
>TRBJ1-1|NA|TRBV27|NA
TGTGCCAGCAGCCGCCGCGTCAACACTGAAGCTTTCTTT
CASSRRVNTEAFF
>TRBJ1-6|NA|TRBV15|TRBD1
TGTGCCACCAGCGCCAGGGGGGATCATTCACCCCTCCACTTT
CATSARGDHSPLHF
>TRBJ1-5|NA|TRBV6-6|TRBD1
TGTGCCAGCAGTCCGACAGGGGACGTTCAGCCCCAGCATTTT
CASSPTGDVQPQHF
>TRBJ1-5|NA|TRBV2|NA
TGTGCCAGCAGTCAGGGGTCTTATCAGCCCCAGCATTTT
CASSQGSYQPQHF
>TRBJ1-2|NA|TRBV10-3|TRBD1
TGTGCCATCAGTGGGACAGGGGGCGTTGGCTACACCTTC
CAISGTGGVGYTF
>TRBJ1-4|NA|TRBV13|TRBD1
TGTGCCAGCAGCGCAAGGGACAGGGGGTCGGATGAAAAACTGTTTTTT
CASSARDRGSDEKLFF
>TRBJ1-6|few|TRBV6-5|TRBD1
TGTGCCAGCATGCCGGGACAGGGTAATTCACCCCTCCACTTT
CASMPGQGNSPLHF
>TRBJ1-1|NA|TRBV19|TRBD1
TGTGCCAGTAGTAGAGCCGACAGGGGTGGGAAAGCTTTCTTT
CASSRADRGGKAFF
>TRBJ1-1|NA|TRBV4-1|NA
TGCGCCAGCAGCCAAGATATAGCAGCGAACACTGAAGCTTTCTTT
CASSQDIAANTEAFF
>TRBJ1-5|once|TRBV2|NA
TGTGCCAGCAGTGAAGCTGCAGGCACCAATCAGCCCCAGCATTTT
CASSEAAGTNQPQHF
>TRBJ2-5|NA|TRBV5-1|TRBD1
TGCGCCAGCAGCTTGGCTGGGACAGGGGGAGAGACCCAGTACTTC
CASSLAGTGGETQYF
>TRBJ1-1|medium-sized|TRBV4-2|NA
TGTGCCAGCAGCCAAGGGGAGGGCACTGAAGCTTTCTTT
CASSQGEGTEAFF
>TRBJ1-2|NA|TRBV29-1|NA
TGCAGCGTTGATCTGAATGGGGCCCAGCTCGGCGGCTACACCTTC
CSVDLNGAQLGGYTF
>TRBJ1-2|few|TRBV19|NA
TGTGCCAGTACCCCGGCAGGGGACGCCTATGGCTACACCTTC
CASTPAGDAYGYTF
>TRBJ1-3|NA|TRBV9|NA
TGTGCCAGCAGCGTAGGAGGGACTGGAAACACCATATATTTT
CASSVGGTGNTIYF
>TRBJ2-3|NA|TRBV4-2|TRBD2
TGTGCCAGCAGCCCCAGGACTAGCGGGTTCACAGATACGCAGTATTTT
CASSPRTSGFTDTQYF
>TRBJ1-1|NA|TRBV4-1|NA
TGCGCCAGCAGCCCGGGGGGTTCGTCGATGAACACTGAAGCTTTCTTT
CASSPGGSSMNTEAFF
>TRBJ2-3|NA|TRBV28|TRBD1
TGTGCCAGCAGTTTAGGGGGACAGAGCACAGATACGCAGTATTTT
CASSLGGQSTDTQYF
>TRBJ1-5|NA|TRBV4-2|NA
TGTGCCAGCAGCCTAAGGGGGGGAGACAGGAGACAGCCCCAGCATTTT
CASSLRGGDRRQPQHF
>TRBJ2-1|NA|TRBV5-1|NA
TGCGCCAGCAGGCCCCTTCCAGGGGATACGGGACCGTTCTTC
CASRPLPGDTGPFF